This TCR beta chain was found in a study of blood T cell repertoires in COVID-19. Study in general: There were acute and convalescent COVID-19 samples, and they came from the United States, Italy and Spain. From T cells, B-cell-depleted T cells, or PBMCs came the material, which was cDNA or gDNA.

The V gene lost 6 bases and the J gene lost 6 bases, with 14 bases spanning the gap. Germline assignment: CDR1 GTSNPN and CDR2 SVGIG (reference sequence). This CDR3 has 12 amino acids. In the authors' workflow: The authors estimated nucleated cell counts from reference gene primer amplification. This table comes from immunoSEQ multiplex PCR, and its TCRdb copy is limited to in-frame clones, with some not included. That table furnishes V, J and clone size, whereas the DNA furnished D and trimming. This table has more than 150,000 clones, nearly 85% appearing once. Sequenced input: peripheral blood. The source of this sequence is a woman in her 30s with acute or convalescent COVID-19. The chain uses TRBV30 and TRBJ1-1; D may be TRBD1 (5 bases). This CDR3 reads CACTIVRAEAFF. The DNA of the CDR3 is TGTGCCTGCACCATTGTCAGGGCTGAAGCTTTCTTT.